The 21 T cell receptor beta chains below come from one sample, sequenced in a study of blood T cell repertoires in COVID-19. Produced via immunoSEQ multiplex PCR; TCRdb's table is partial and in-frame only. The sample has about 210,000 clones, roughly four fifths seen once. Sequencing was carried out using peripheral blood. Receptors originate from a woman aged 40-49 years with acute or convalescent COVID-19.

The rearrangement joins TRBV7-8 to TRBJ1-1; 7 bases are a match to TRBD1. CDR1 SGHVS and CDR2 FQNEAQ come from the germline V gene. J lost 5 bases, V lost 5 bases, and 14 bases had no gene match. The CDR3 sequence is 16 residues long. This CDR3 reads CASSQPGDRKGTEAFF. The CDR3 coding sequence is TGTGCCAGCAGCCAACCCGGGGACAGAAAAGGGACTGAAGCTTTCTTT.

The V call is TRBV5-1, the J call TRBJ1-1; TRBD1 aligns across 10 bases. With V trimmed by 3 bases and J by 4 bases, 6 bases remained unmatched. The CDR3 totals 15 residues. Germline loops: CDR1 SGHRS, CDR2 YFSETQ. The CDR3 bases are TGCGCCAGCAGCTCCTACCGGACAGGGGGCACTGAAGCTTTCTTT. It specifies CASSSYRTGGTEAFF.

The chain couples TRBV3-1 (or the pseudogene TRBV3-2) to TRBJ2-1; TRBD2 aligns across 14 bases. The germline CDR1 and CDR2 sequences are LGHDT and YNNKEL (reference sequence). J gave up 1 base and V 4 bases, and 0 bases lay outside the gene matches. This CDR3 is 16 amino acids long. The CDR3 DNA is TGTGCCAGCAGCCGGACTAGCGGGGGGTCCTACAATGAGCAGTTCTTC. Translated: CASSRTSGGSYNEQFF.

The V and J genes are TRBV14 and TRBJ1-1; 9 positions agree with TRBD1. Germline V CDR1 and CDR2: SGHDN, FVKESK. The CDR3 runs 17 residues. V lost 4 bases, J lost 0 bases, and 9 bases stayed unmatched. The CDR3 nucleotides are TGTGCCAGCAGCCCGCGGGACAGGGCGCGGGTGAACACTGAAGCTTTCTTT. This encodes CASSPRDRARVNTEAFF.

This sequence joins TRBV5-1 and TRBJ2-3, with D maybe TRBD2 (6 bases). Trimming left V 4 bases short and J 0 bases short, with 15 bases between. This CDR3 is built from 16 residues. Germline-derived CDR1 and CDR2 are SGHRS and YFSETQ. For the CDR3, the DNA is TGCGCCAGCAGCGCCACGGGACTGTCTAGCACAGATACGCAGTATTTT. The encoded protein is CASSATGLSSTDTQYF.

The V gene is TRBV28, the J gene TRBJ1-2, with D maybe TRBD1 (6 bases). CDR1 is MDHEN, CDR2 SYDVKM, per germline. There are 15 residues in the CDR3. Trimming left V 3 bases short and J 4 bases short, with 15 bases between. The CDR3 is CASSFPKVGGYGYTF. CDR3 nucleotide sequence: TGTGCCAGCAGTTTCCCTAAGGTAGGGGGCTATGGCTACACCTTC.

V usage is TRBV11-2 and J usage is TRBJ2-7; TRBD2 matches at 13 bases. The V gene end was trimmed by 1 base and the J gene end by 3 bases; junction bases not matched to a gene: 3. The CDR3 has 16 amino acids. CDR1 and CDR2 (germline): SGHAT, FQNNGV. The CDR3, as DNA: TGTGCCAGCAGCTTAGGGAGGACTAGCGGGGGCTACGAGCAGTACTTC. Protein sequence: CASSLGRTSGGYEQYF.

CDR3 protein: CASSLVGRTGTGNTIYF. CDR3 in DNA: TGCGCCAGCAGCTTGGTAGGTCGGACAGGGACTGGAAACACCATATATTTT. The chain employs TRBV5-1 and TRBJ1-3; TRBD1 matches 8 bases. J lost 2 bases, V lost 0 bases, and 7 bases had no gene match. The CDR3 has 17 amino acids. Germline V gene sequence: CDR1 SGHRS, CDR2 YFSETQ. Supplemented by reference TRBV5-1 and TRBJ1-3, the full variable domain reads KAGVTQTPRYLIKTRGQQVTLSCSPISGHRSVSWYQQTPGQGLQFLFEYFSETQRNKGNFPGRFSGRQFSNSRSEMNVSTLELGDSALYLCASSLVGRTGTGNTIYFGEGSWLTVV.

The gene calls are TRBV19 and TRBJ2-2, with 10 bases lining up with TRBD1. Trimming at V came to 7 bases and at J to 6 bases, leaving 14 bases not matched to a gene. CDR3 size: 17 residues. Germline CDR1 reads LNHDA; CDR2 reads SQIVND (reference sequence). The CDR3 region is CASNFGGTGTGAGELFF. The CDR3 nucleotides are TGTGCCAGTAACTTCGGGGGTACCGGGACAGGGGCCGGGGAGCTGTTTTTT.

CDR3 in amino acids: CASSEGGSFGYGYTF. The CDR3 nucleotides are TGTGCCAGCAGTGAAGGAGGCAGCTTCGGCTATGGCTACACCTTC. The genes are TRBV6-1 and TRBJ1-2; D ambiguous. CDR1 MNHNS and CDR2 SASEGT come from the germline V gene. The CDR3 is 15 amino acids. The germline V and J ends were trimmed by 1 base and 4 bases, with 13 bases remaining between them.

DNA of the CDR3: TGTGCCAGCAGCTTGGGACTAGCGGCCAACAATGAGCAGTTCTTC. This sequence encodes CASSLGLAANNEQFF. This sequence joins TRBV7-9 and TRBJ2-1, with 11 bases aligning to TRBD2. CDR1 and CDR2 from the germline V gene are SEHNR and FQNEAQ (reference sequence). The length of the CDR3 is 15 residues. Unmatched junction bases numbered 3, after V lost 3 bases and J lost 5 bases.

This chain joins TRBV4-3 and TRBJ2-5; the D gene is possibly TRBD1 (7 bases). This CDR3 contains 13 residues. Trimming removed 7 bases at V and 2 bases at J, with 11 bases between. Germline V lookup: CDR1 LGHNA, CDR2 YSLEER. The CDR3 region has the DNA TGCGCCAGCACAGGGGGGAATCAAGAGACCCAGTACTTC. It specifies CASTGGNQETQYF.

This sequence joins TRBV5-1 and TRBJ1-5; tentative D call: TRBD1 (5 bases). The CDR3 length is 15 residues. CDR1 and CDR2 from the germline V gene are SGHRS and YFSETQ. Trimming shortened V by 6 bases and J by 0 bases, and 13 bases separated the two germline ends. The CDR3 region is CASKEGTASNQPQHF. In DNA, the CDR3 is TGCGCCAGCAAGGAGGGGACGGCTAGCAATCAGCCCCAGCATTTT.

In DNA form, the CDR3 reads TGTGCCAGCAGTCCCCGCCCGGGGACAGCTGGAAACACCATATATTTT. Its translation: CASSPRPGTAGNTIYF. The chain joins TRBV27 to TRBJ1-3; 7 nucleotides match TRBD1. V lost 5 bases and J lost 2; bases outside the gene matches: 9. Germline V CDR1 and CDR2: MNHEY, SMNVEV (reference sequence). The CDR3 covers 16 residues.

This CDR3 is CASSLFTGLAPNEQFF. In DNA form, the CDR3 reads TGTGCCAGCAGCTTGTTTACGGGACTAGCGCCAAATGAGCAGTTCTTC. The chain uses TRBV7-2 and TRBJ2-1, with 10 bases fitting TRBD2. With V trimmed by 3 bases and J by 7 bases, 9 bases remained unmatched. Germline assignment: CDR1 SGHTA and CDR2 FQGNSA. The CDR3 sequence is 16 residues long.

Concerning this clone: This sample also contains other DNA sequences that code for the same CDR3. The chain employs TRBV10-3 and TRBJ2-7; 8 bases line up with TRBD1. CDR3 size: 13 residues. CDR1 ENHRY and CDR2 SYGVKD come from the germline V gene. Germline trimming cut 6 bases from V and 1 base from J; bases unmatched to any gene: 2. The DNA for the CDR3 is TGTGCCATCAGCGGACAGGGTTCCTACGAGCAGTACTTC. Translating gives CAISGQGSYEQYF.

The V gene is TRBV3-1 (or the pseudogene TRBV3-2), the J gene TRBJ1-2, with TRBD1 matching over 7 bases. This CDR3 comprises 15 residues. Per the germline V gene, CDR1 is LGHDT and CDR2 is YNNKEL (reference sequence). Losses at the gene ends were 0 bases for V and 6 bases for J; bases not matched to a gene: 7. The CDR3 here is CASSQDLTGRNGYTF. Written as DNA, the CDR3 is TGTGCCAGCAGCCAAGATTTGACAGGGAGGAATGGCTACACCTTC.

This clone has a single count. The gene calls are TRBV24-1 and TRBJ2-3, with 7 bases aligning to TRBD1. Germline V gives CDR1 KGHDR, CDR2 SFDVKD. The CDR3 totals 14 residues. V was clipped by 11 bases and J by 2 bases; unmatched bases: 9. The CDR3 protein is CASTGDRPTDTQYF. The CDR3 DNA reads as TGTGCCAGTACAGGGGACCGCCCCACAGATACGCAGTATTTT.

The CDR3 region has the DNA TGTGCCAGCAGTTTAGTAAGCCACGAGCAGTACTTC. Translating it yields CASSLVSHEQYF. The chain has TRBV12-3 or TRBV12-4 and TRBJ2-7; D unresolved. V was clipped by 1 base and J by 5 bases, with 6 bases between them. The CDR3 spans 12 residues.

The chain recombines TRBV18 with TRBJ2-3; D is possibly TRBD2 (6 bases). V gave up 6 bases and J gave up 3 bases, with 10 bases separating them. Per germline, CDR1 KGHSH and CDR2 LQKENI. The length of the CDR3 is 13 residues. CDR3 in amino acids: CASSERATDTQYF. CDR3 sequence (DNA): TGTGCCAGCTCGGAGCGGGCTACAGATACGCAGTATTTT.

This rearrangement joins TRBV29-1 to TRBJ1-1, with no clear D. Germline-derived CDR1 and CDR2 are SQVTM and ANQGSEA. The CDR3 spans 11 residues. Trimming pared 6 bases from V and 3 bases from J, leaving 8 bases between. The CDR3 DNA sequence: TGCAGCGTGCTTCGGGACACTGAAGCTTTCTTT. This codes for CSVLRDTEAFF.